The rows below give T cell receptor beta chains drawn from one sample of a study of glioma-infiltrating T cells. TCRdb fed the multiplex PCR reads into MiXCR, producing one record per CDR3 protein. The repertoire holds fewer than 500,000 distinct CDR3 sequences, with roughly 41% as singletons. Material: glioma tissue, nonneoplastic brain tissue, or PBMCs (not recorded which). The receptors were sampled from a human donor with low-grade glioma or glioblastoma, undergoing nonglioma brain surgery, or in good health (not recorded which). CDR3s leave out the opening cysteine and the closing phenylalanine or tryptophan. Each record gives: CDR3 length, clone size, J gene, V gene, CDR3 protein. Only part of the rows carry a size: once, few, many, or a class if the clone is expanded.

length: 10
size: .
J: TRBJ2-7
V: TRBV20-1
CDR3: SARGLIYEQY

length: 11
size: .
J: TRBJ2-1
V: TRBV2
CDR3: ASSAQGDNEQF

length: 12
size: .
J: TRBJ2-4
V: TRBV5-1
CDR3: ASSLAGAKNIQY

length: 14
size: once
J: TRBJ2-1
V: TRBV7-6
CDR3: ASSSTLAGFYNEQF

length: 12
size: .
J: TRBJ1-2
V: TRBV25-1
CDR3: ASRGGISHYGYT

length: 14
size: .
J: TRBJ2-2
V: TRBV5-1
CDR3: ASSPLAGGRAGELF

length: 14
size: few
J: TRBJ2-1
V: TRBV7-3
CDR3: ASSVVGKGSYNEQF

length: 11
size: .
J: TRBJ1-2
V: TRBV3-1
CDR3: ASSLSGGGGYT

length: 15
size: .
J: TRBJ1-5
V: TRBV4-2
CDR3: ASSQEGVTGPNQPQH

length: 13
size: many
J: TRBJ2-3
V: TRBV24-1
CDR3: ATSDLGEFTDTQY

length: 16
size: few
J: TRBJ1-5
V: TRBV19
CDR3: ASSIVALRAGPNQPQH

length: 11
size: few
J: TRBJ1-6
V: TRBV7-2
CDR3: ASSRTSDSPLH

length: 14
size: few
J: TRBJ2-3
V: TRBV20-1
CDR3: SASFQGLNGGDTQY

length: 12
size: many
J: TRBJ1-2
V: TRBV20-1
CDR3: SAREPGTGLGYT

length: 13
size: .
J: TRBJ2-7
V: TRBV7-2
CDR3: ASSLREGSPYEQY

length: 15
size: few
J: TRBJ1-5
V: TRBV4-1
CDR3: ASSPMYTAIPRQPQH

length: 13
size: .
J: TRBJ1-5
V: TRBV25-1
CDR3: ASSEFLTNDQPQH

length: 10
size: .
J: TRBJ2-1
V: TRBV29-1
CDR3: SAEWLPHEQF

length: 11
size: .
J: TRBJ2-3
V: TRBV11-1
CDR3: ASSQGPSDTQY

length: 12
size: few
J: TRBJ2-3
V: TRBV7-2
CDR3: ASSFDRAPDTQY

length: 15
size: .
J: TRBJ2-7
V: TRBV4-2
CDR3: ASSQDHGREDLYEQY

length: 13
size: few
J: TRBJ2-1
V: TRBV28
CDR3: ASSFYRLAGNEQF

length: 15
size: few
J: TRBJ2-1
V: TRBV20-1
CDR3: SSLGLTSGRFYNEQF

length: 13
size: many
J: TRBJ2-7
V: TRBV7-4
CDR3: ASILRLATPYEQY

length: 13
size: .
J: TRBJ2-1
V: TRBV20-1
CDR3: SATNFAKSSYEQF

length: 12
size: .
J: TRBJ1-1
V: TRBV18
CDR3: ASSPGGPHVKAF

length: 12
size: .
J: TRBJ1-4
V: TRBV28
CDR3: ASSAGQGTEKPF

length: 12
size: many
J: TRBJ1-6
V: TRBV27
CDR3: ASSPGAGNSPLH

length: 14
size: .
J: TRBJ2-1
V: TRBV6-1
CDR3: ASSGRLAGNYNEQF

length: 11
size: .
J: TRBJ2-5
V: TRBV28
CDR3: ASRQVLQETQY

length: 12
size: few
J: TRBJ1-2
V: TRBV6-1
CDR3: ASTTRQKVYGYT

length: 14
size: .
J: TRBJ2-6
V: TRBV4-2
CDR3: ASSQGSSSGANVLT

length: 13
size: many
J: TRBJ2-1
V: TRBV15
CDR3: ATSRAPSGRNEQF

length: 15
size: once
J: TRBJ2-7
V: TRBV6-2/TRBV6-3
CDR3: ASSLRFPEGETYEQY

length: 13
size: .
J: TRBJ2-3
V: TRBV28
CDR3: ASSAAFGRAYTQY

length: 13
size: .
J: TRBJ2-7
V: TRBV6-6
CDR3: ASSYGGQMAYGQY

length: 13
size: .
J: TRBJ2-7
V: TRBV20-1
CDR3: SARRTSGASYEQY

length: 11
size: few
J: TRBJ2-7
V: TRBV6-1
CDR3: ASSEKGAYEQY

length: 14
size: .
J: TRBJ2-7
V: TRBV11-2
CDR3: ASSLATRTESYEQY

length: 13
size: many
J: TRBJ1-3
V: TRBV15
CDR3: ATSRDRGSGNTIY

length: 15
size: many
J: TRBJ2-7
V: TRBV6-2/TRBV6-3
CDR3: ASSYGTGLFRDGAPY

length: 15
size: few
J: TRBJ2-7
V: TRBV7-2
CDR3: ASSLVWLAGFSYEQY

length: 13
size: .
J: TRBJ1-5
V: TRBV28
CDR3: ASSMGQGERQPQH

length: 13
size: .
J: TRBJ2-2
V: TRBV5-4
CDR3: ASSLGSMNTGELF

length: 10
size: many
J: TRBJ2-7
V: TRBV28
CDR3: ASSTGMPLQY